The clone carrying this T cell receptor (beta chain) was counted many times. What it recognizes is unknown. This CDR3 is 15 amino acids long. Germline values: CDR1 SGHNT, CDR2 YENEEA. Trimming cost V 1 base and J 1 base, with 9 bases left between them. Construction of the TCR beta libraries employed iRepertoire HTBI primers in conjunction with Arm-PCR of CDR3 regions. MiXCR, applied by TCRdb to the multiplex PCR reads, yields one record per CDR3 protein. The table has around 450,000 distinct CDR3 sequences, 15% seen once; the top ten hold roughly 7.7%. This specimen belongs to a study of regulatory T cells in long-lasting Graves disease. Study context: Antithyroid drugs had been taken under 3 months by newly diagnosed Graves' patients. Regarding the study as a whole: Favored usage of TRBV28, TRBJ1-2 and TRBJ2-5 was recorded in persistent disease.

Time point described: newly diagnosed GD, antithyroid drugs for less than 3 months. The TCR library used RNA extracted from PBMCs. This sample was also put to use in a study of T cells in Graves' hyperthyroidism and ophthalmopathy.

Sample: peripheral blood mononuclear cells (PBMCs), taken at new diagnosis, from a patient treated with antithyroid drugs. The chain combines TRBV11-3 with TRBJ2-3, with no clear D. The receptor was derived from a woman between 35 and 50 years old with Graves disease. CDR3 sequence (DNA): TGTGCCAGCAGCTTAGGCCTTAGAGGCACAGATACGCAGTATTTT. It is translated as CASSLGLRGTDTQYF.